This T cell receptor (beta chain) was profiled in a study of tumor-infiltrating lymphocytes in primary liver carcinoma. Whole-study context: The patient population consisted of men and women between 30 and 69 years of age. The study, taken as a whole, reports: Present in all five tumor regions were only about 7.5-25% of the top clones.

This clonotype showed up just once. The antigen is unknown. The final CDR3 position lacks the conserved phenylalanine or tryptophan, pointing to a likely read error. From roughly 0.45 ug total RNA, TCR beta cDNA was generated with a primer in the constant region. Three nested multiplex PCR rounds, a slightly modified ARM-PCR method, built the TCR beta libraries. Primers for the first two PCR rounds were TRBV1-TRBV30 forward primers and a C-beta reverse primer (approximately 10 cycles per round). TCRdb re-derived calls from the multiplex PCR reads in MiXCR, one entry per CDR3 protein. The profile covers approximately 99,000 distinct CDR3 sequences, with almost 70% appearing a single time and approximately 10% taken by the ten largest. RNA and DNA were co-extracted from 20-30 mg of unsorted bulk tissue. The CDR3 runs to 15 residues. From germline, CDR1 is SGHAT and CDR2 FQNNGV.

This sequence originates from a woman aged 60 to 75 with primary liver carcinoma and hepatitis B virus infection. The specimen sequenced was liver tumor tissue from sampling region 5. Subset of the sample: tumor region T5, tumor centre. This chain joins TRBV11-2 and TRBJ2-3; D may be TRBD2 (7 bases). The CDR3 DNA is TGTGCCAGCAGCCGGGGGGCAGGGAGCACAGATACACAGTATTTA. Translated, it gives CASSRGAGSTDTQYL.